Sequencing of this T cell receptor (beta chain) was carried out in a study of cytomegalovirus exposure and HLA in healthy donors. Overall study findings and caveats: In a later analysis, across HLA loci, associated TCR counts were highest for DRB1, lowest for HLA-C.

The CDR3 runs 14 residues. In germline, CDR1 is SGHTA, CDR2 FQGTGA. V lost 5 bases to trimming and J lost 6 bases; unmatched junction nucleotides: 4. The primer mix had 60 Vbeta and 13 Jbeta primers. Generated by immunoSEQ multiplex PCR, the TCRdb table keeps only in-frame clones and is missing some. The table shows about 140,000 clones, with more than 75% occurring only once. About this clone itself: Its antigen is undetermined.

Healthy donors of bone marrow made up the group. This sequence was found in a woman aged 40 to 50 in good health and CMV-seronegative. The sample consisted of PBMCs. The gene calls are TRBV7-3 and TRBJ2-2; 9 bases line up with TRBD1. CDR3 in DNA: TGTGCCAGCAGCCAGGGACAGGGTCCCGGGGAGCTGTTTTTT. Translated: CASSQGQGPGELFF.